This TCR beta chain was recovered during a study of human T cells and chemical hapten exposure. Looking at the study overall: Patients, predominantly female, presented with alopecia areata, totalis or universalis. General study points: Significantly more large CDR3 similarity clusters arose among expanded TCRs than among controls. TCRs exceeding a frequency of 1 in 1000 stayed unchanged under DPC sensitization.

Time point meaning: pre-sensitization, week 0. Documented treatment: therapeutic diphenylcyclopropenone sensitization with weekly scalp DPC. TCRdb analysed the RACE reads with MiXCR anew, one entry per CDR3 protein. The data contain a few hundred thousand distinct CDR3 sequences, around 7.7% of them singletons. A few counts support this clonotype. The antigen remains unidentified. Germline loops: CDR1 LGHNA, CDR2 YSLEER. Deletions cut 1 base from V and 5 bases from J, with 10 bases between. The CDR3 runs to 14 residues. The sequencing here drew on whole blood, taken in connection with sensitization to the hapten diphenylcyclopropenone (DPC). This receptor was identified in a man aged 18 to 30 with alopecia areata. Some clones in this sample may be carry-over from other donors' samples. The chain has TRBV4-3 and TRBJ2-3; no definite D call. The CDR3 region has the DNA TGCGCCAGCAGCCAAGGGGTCAGCGAAGATACGCAGTATTTT. It specifies CASSQGVSEDTQYF.